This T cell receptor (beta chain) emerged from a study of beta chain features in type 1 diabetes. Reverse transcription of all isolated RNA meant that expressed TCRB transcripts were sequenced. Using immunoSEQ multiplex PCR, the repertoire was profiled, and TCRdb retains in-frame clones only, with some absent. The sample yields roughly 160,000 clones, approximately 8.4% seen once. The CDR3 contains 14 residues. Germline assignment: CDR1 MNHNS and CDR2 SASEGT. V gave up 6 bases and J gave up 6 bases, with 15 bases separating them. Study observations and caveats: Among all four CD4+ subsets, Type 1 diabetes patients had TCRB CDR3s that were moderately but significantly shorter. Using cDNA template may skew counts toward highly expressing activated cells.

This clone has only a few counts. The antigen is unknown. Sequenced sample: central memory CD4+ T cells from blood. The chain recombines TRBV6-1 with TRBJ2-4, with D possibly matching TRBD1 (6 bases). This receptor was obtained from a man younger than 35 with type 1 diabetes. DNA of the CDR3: TGTGCCAGCAGCACTACAGGGTCCGGAAACATTCAGTACTTC. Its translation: CASSTTGSGNIQYF.